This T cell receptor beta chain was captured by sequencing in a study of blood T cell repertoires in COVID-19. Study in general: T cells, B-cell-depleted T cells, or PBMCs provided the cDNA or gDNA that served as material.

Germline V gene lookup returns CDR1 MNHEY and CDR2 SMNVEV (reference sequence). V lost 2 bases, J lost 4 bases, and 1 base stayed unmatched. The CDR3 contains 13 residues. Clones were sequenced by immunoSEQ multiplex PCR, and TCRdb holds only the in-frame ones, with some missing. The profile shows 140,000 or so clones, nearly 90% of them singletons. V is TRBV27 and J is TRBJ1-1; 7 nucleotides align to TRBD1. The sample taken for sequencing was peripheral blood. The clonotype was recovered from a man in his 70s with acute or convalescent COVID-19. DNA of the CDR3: TGTGCCAGCAGTTTAGGACAGGCCACTGAAGCTTTCTTT. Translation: CASSLGQATEAFF.